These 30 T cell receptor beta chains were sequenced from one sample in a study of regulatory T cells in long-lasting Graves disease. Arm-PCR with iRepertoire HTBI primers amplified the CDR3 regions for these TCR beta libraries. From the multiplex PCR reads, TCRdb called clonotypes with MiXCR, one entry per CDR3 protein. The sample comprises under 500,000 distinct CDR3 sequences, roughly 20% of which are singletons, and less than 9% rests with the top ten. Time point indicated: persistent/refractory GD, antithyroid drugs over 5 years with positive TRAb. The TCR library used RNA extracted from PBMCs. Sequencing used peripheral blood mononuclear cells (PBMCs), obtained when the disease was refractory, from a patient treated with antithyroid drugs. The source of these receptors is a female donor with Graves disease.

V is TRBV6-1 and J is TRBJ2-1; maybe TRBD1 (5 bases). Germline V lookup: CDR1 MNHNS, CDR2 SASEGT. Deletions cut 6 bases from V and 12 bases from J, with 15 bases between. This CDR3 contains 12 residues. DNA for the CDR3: TGTGCCAGCAGGTCCACGGAGACAGCGCAGTTCTTC. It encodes CASRSTETAQFF.

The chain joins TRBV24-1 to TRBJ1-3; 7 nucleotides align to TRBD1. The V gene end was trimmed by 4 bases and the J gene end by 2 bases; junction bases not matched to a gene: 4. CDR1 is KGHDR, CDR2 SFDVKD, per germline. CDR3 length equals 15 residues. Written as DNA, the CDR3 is TGTGCCACCAGTGAAGCCGGGACAGCTGGAAACACCATATATTTT. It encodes CATSEAGTAGNTIYF.

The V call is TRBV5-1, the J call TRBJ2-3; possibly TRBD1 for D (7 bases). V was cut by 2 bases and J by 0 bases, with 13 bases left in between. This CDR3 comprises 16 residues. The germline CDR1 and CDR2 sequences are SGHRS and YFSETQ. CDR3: CASSLRAGQSTDTQYF. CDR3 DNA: TGCGCCAGCAGCTTACGGGCGGGACAGAGCACAGATACGCAGTATTTT.

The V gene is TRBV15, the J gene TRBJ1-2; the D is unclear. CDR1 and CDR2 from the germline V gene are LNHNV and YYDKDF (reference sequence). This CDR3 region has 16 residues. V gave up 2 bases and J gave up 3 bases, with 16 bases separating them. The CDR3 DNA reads TGTGCCACCAGCAGATCCCACCTTAGCGACGACTATGGCTACACCTTC. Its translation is CATSRSHLSDDYGYTF.

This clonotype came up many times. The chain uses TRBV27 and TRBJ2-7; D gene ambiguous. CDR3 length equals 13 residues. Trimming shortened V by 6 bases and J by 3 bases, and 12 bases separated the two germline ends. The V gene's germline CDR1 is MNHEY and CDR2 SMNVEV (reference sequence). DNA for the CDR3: TGTGCCAGCAGCAAACAGACCAACTACGAGCAGTACTTC. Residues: CASSKQTNYEQYF.

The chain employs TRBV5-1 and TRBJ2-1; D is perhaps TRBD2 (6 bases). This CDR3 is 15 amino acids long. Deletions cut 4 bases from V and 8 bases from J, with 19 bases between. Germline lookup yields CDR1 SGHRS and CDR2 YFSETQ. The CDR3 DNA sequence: TGCGCCAGCAGCCCGGGACTGAGCGGTGAGGATGAGCAGTTCTTC. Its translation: CASSPGLSGEDEQFF. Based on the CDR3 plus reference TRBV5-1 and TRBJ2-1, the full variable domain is KAGVTQTPRYLIKTRGQQVTLSCSPISGHRSVSWYQQTPGQGLQFLFEYFSETQRNKGNFPGRFSGRQFSNSRSEMNVSTLELGDSALYLCASSPGLSGEDEQFFGPGTRLTVL.

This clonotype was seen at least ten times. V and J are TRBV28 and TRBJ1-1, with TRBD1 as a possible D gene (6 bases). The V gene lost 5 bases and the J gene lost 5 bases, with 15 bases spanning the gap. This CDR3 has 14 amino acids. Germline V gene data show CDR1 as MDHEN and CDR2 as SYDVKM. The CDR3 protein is CASSASGVGTEAFF. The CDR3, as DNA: TGTGCCAGCAGTGCTTCAGGGGTAGGGACTGAAGCTTTCTTT.

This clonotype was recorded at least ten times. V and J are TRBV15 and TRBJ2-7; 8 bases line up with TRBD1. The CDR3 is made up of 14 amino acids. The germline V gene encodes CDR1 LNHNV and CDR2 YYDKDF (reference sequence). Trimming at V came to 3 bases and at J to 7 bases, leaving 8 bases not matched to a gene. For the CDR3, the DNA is TGTGCCACCAGCAGTCGGGGACAGGCGGGGGAGCAGTACTTC. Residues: CATSSRGQAGEQYF.

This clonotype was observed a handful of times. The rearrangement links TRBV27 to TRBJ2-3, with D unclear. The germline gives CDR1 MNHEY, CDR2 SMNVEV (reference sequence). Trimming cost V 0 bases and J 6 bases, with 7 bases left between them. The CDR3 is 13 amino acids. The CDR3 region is CASSLSSQDTQYF. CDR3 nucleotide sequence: TGTGCCAGCAGTTTATCCTCCCAGGATACGCAGTATTTT.

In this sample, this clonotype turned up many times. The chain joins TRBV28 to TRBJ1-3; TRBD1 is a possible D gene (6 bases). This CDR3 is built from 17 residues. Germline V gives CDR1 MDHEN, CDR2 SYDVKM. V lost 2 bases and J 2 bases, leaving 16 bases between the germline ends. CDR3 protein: CASSLVPRGMTGNTIYF. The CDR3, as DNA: TGTGCCAGCAGTTTAGTTCCCAGGGGCATGACTGGAAACACCATATATTTT.

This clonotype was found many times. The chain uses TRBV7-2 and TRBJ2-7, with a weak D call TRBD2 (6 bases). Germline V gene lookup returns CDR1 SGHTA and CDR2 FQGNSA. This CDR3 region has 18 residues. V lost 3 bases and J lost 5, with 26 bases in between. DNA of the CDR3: TGTGCCAGCAGCTTTACGGCTACCATGGGGGGATTGTCTCACGAGCAGTACTTC. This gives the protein CASSFTATMGGLSHEQYF.

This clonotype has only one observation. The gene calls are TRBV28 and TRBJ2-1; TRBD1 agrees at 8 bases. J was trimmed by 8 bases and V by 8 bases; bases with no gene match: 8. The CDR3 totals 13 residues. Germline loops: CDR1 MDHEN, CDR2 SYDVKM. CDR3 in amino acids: CASLGLTGDEQFF. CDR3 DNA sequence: TGTGCCAGCCTTGGACTGACAGGGGATGAGCAGTTCTTC.

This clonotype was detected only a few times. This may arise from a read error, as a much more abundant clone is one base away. Written as DNA, the CDR3 is TGTGCCAGCAGTCGCGCAGGGTCCACTGAAGCTTTCTTT. Protein product: CASSRAGSTEAFF. V is TRBV27 and J is TRBJ1-1; D is possibly TRBD1 (5 bases). This CDR3 has 13 residues. Trimming took off 5 bases at V and 4 bases at J, with 11 bases between the two ends. Germline CDR1 reads MNHEY; CDR2 reads SMNVEV (reference sequence).

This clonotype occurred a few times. The DNA of the CDR3 is TGTGCCAGCAGCGTAGGGGGACTAGCGGTCCACACCGGGGAGCTGTTTTTT. This gives the protein CASSVGGLAVHTGELFF. V and J are TRBV9 and TRBJ2-2; 11 bases are shared with TRBD2. Germline V gene sequence: CDR1 SGDLS, CDR2 YYNGEE. This CDR3 comprises 17 residues. V shed 0 bases and J 3 bases; nucleotides not matched to a gene: 4.

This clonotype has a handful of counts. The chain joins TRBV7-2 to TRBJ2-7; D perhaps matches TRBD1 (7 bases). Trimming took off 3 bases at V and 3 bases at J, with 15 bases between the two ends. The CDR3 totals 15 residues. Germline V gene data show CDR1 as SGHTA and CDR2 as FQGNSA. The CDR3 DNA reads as TGTGCCAGCAGCTTTGGTCCCAGGGGGGTCTACGAGCAGTACTTC. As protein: CASSFGPRGVYEQYF.

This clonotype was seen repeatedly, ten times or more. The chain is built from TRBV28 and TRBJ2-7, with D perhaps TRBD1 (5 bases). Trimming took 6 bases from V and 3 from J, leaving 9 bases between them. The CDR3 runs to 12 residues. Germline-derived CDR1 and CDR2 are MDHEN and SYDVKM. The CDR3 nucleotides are TGTGCCAGCAGCAAGACAGTCTACGAGCAGTACTTC. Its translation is CASSKTVYEQYF.

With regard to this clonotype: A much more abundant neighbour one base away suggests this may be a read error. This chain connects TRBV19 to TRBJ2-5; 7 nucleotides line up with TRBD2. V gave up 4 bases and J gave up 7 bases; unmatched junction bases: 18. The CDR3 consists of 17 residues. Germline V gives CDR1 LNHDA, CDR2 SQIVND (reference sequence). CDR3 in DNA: TGTGCCAGTAGTACAGCCCCCGTACGGGAGGCCCTGGGGACCCAGTACTTC. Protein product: CASSTAPVREALGTQYF.

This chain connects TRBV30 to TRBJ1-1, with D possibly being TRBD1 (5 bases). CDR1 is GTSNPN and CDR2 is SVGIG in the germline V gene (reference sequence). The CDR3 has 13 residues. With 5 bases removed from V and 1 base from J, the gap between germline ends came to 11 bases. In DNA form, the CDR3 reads TGTGCCTGGTGGAGGGGCAAGAACACTGAAGCTTTCTTT. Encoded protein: CAWWRGKNTEAFF.

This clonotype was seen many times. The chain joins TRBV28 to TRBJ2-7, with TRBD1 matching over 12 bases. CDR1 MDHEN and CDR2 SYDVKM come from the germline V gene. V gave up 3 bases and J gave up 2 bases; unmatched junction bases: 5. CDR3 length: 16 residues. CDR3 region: CASSLSGTGGPYEQYF. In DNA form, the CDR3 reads TGTGCCAGCAGTTTGTCCGGGACAGGGGGCCCCTACGAGCAGTACTTC.

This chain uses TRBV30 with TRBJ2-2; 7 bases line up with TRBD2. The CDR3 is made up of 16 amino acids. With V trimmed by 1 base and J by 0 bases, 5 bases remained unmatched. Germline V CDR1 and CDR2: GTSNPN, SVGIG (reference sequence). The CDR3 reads CAWSDPGLTNTGELFF. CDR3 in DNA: TGTGCCTGGAGTGATCCGGGACTAACGAACACCGGGGAGCTGTTTTTT.

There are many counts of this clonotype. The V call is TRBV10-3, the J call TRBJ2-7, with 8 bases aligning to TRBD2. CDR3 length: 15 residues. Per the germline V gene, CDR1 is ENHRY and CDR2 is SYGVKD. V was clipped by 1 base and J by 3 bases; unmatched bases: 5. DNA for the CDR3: TGTGCCATCAGTGAGTTAGCGGGAATACACTACGAGCAGTACTTC. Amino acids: CAISELAGIHYEQYF.

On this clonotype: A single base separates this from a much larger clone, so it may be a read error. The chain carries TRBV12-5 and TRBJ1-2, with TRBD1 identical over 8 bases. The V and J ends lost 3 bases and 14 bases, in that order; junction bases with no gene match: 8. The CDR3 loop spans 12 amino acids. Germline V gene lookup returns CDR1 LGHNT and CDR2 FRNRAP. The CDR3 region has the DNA TGTGCTAGTGGTTTTAGACAGGGGATAAGGACCTTC. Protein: CASGFRQGIRTF. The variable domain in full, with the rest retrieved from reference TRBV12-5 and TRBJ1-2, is DARVTQTPRHKVTEMGQEVTMRCQPILGHNTVFWYRQTMMQGLELLAYFRNRAPLDDSGMPKDRFSAEMPDATLATLKIQPSEPRDSAVYFCASGFRQGIRTFGSGTRLTVV.

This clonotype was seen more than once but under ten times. CDR3 nucleotides: TGTGCCAGTAGTATGCAGCGGGGGGACTACGAGCAGTACTTC. This sequence encodes CASSMQRGDYEQYF. J is TRBJ2-7 and V is TRBV19; 9 positions match TRBD2. CDR3 size: 14 residues. The V gene's germline CDR1 is LNHDA and CDR2 SQIVND (reference sequence). The V and J ends lost 3 bases and 3 bases, in that order; junction bases with no gene match: 3.

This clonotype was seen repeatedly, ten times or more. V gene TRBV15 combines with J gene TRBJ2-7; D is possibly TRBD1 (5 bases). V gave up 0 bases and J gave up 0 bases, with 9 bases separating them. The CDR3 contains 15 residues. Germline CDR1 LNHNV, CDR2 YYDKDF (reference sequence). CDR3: CATSRDSGISYEQYF. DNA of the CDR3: TGTGCCACCAGCAGAGATTCAGGGATCTCCTACGAGCAGTACTTC.

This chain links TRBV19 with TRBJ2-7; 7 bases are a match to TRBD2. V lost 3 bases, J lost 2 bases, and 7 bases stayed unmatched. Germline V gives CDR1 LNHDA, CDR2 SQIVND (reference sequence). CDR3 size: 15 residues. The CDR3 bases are TGTGCCAGTAGTATCTGGCTAGCGGACGCCTACGAGCAGTACTTC. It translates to CASSIWLADAYEQYF.

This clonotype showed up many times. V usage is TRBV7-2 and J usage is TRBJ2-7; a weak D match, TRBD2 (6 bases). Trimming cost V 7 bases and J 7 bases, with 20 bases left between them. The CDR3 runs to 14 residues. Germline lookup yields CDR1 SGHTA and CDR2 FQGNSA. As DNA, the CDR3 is TGTGCCAGCACCCGGGGCGGGATCATTTATGAGCAGTACTTC. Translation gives CASTRGGIIYEQYF.

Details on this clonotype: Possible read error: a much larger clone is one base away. CDR3 protein: CASSLGQLLEQHF. The DNA for the CDR3 is TGTGCCAGCAGCCTAGGACAGCTACTGGAGCAGCACTTC. The V call is TRBV12-3 or TRBV12-4, the J call TRBJ2-7, with D maybe TRBD1 (6 bases). The CDR3 runs 13 residues.

The chain's CDR3 is CASIDMGRSTDTQYF. DNA of the CDR3: TGTGCCAGCATCGACATGGGGAGGAGCACAGATACGCAGTATTTT. The chain couples TRBV27 to TRBJ2-3, with D possibly TRBD2 on 6 matching bases. Trimming left V 7 bases short and J 0 bases short, with 14 bases between. The CDR3 consists of 15 residues. Looked up from germline, CDR1 is MNHEY and CDR2 is SMNVEV (reference sequence).

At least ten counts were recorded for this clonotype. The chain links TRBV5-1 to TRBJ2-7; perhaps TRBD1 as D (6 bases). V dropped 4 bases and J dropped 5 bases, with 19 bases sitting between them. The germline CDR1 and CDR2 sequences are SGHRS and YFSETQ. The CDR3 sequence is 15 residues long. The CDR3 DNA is TGCGCCAGCAGCCTCAGGGGCGCTGGGGGAAACGAGCAGTACTTC. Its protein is CASSLRGAGGNEQYF.

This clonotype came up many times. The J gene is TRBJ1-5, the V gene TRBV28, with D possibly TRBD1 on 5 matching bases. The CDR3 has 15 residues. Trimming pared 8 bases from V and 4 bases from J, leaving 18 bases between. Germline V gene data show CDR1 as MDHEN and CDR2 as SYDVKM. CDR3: CASALAGAPNQPQHF. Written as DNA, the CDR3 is TGTGCCAGCGCCTTGGCCGGGGCCCCTAATCAGCCCCAGCATTTT.